This T cell receptor beta chain was sequenced for a study of blood T cell repertoires in COVID-19. Study context: Some COVID-19 samples were acute and others convalescent; all came from the United States, Italy and Spain. In each case, the material was cDNA or gDNA derived from T cells, B-cell-depleted T cells, or PBMCs.

This CDR3 is built from 13 residues. V was shortened by 6 bases and J by 10 bases, with 16 bases between the two germline ends. Germline V CDR1 and CDR2: KGHSH, LQKENI. As handled by the study authors: Using reference gene primer amplification, nucleated cell counts were estimated. The table came from immunoSEQ multiplex PCR; TCRdb's copy has only in-frame clones and leaves some out. That table furnishes V, J and clone size, whereas the DNA furnished D and trimming. The table shows tens of thousands of clones, with roughly four fifths occurring only once. The clonotype originates from an older man with COVID-19, enrolled during active disease. Material for sequencing was peripheral blood. The V call is TRBV18, the J call TRBJ2-1, with D perhaps matching TRBD1 (5 bases). CDR3 protein: CASSDTWGKEQFF. The CDR3 region has the DNA TGTGCCAGCTCGGACACCTGGGGAAAGGAGCAGTTCTTC.